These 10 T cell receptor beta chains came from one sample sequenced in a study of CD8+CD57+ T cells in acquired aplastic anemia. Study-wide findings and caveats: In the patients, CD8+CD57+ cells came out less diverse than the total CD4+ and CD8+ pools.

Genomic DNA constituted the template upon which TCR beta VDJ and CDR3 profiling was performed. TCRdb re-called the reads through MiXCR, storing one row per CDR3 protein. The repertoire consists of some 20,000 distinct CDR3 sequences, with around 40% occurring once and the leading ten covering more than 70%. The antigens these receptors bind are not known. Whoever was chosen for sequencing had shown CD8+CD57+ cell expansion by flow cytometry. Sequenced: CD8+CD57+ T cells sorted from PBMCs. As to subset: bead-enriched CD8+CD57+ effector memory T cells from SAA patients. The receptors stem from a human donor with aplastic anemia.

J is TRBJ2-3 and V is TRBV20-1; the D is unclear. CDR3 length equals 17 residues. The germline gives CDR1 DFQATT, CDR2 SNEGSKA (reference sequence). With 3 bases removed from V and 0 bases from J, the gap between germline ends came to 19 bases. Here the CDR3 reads CSARGIHGRPSTDTQYF. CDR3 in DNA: TGCAGTGCTAGGGGTATTCATGGCAGACCAAGCACAGATACGCAGTATTTT.

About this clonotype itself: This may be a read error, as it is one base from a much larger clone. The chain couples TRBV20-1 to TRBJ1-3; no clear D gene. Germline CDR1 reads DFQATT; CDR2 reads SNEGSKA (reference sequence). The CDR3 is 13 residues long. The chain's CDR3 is CSGGSVSGSTIYF. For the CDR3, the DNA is TGCAGTGGAGGGTCAGTCTCTGGAAGCACCATATATTTT.

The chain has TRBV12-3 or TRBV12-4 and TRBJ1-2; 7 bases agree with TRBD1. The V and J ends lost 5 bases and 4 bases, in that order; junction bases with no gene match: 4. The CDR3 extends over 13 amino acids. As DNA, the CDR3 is TGTGCCAGCAGTCCCGGGACAGTCTATGGCTACACCTTC. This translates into CASSPGTVYGYTF.

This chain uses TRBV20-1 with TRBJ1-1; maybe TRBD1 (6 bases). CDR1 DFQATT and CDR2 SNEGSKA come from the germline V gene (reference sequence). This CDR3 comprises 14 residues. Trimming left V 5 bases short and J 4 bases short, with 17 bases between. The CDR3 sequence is CSAPQGLRGTEAFF. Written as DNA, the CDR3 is TGCAGTGCTCCACAGGGCCTACGAGGCACTGAAGCTTTCTTT.

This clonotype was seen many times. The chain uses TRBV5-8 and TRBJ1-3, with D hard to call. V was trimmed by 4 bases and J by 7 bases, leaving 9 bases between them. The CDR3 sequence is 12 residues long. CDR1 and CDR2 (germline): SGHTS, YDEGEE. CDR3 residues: CASSPGGNTIYF. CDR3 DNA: TGTGCCAGCAGCCCGGGTGGGAACACCATATATTTT.

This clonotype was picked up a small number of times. The CDR3 DNA reads as TGTGCCAGCAGCCCCCGTAGTTCGGATACGCAGTATTTT. This translates into CASSPRSSDTQYF. This chain joins TRBV7-3 and TRBJ2-3; D ambiguous. V gave up 5 bases and J gave up 6 bases, with 12 bases separating them. Germline V gene sequence: CDR1 SGHTA, CDR2 FQGTGA. The CDR3 has 13 residues.

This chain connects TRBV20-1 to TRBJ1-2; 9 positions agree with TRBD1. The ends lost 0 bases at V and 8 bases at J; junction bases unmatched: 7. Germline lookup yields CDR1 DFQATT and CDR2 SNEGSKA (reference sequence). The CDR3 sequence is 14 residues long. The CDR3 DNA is TGCAGTGCTAGAGATCTCGGGACAGGGATCGGCTACACCTTC. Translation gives CSARDLGTGIGYTF.

CDR3 loop: CASMDRGTYEQYF. The CDR3 DNA reads as TGTGCCAGTATGGACAGGGGAACCTACGAGCAGTACTTC. The gene calls are TRBV19 and TRBJ2-7, with 9 bases aligning to TRBD1. The CDR3 is 13 residues long. The germline V gene has CDR1 LNHDA and CDR2 SQIVND (reference sequence). Trimming removed 7 bases from V and 2 bases from J; junction bases left unmatched: 3.

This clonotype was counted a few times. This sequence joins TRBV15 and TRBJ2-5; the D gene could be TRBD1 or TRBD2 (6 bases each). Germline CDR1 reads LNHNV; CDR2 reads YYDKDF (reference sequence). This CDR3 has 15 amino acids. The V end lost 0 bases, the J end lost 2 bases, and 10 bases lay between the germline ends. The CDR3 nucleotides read TGTGCCACCAGCAGAGATCGGAGGGGGCAAGAGACCCAGTACTTC. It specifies CATSRDRRGQETQYF.

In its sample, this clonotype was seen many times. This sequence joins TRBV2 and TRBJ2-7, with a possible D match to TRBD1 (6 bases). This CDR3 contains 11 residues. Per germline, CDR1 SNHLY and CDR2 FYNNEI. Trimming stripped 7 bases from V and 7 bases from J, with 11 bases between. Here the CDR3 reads CASNQGWEQYF. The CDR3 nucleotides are TGTGCCAGCAACCAGGGGTGGGAGCAGTACTTC.